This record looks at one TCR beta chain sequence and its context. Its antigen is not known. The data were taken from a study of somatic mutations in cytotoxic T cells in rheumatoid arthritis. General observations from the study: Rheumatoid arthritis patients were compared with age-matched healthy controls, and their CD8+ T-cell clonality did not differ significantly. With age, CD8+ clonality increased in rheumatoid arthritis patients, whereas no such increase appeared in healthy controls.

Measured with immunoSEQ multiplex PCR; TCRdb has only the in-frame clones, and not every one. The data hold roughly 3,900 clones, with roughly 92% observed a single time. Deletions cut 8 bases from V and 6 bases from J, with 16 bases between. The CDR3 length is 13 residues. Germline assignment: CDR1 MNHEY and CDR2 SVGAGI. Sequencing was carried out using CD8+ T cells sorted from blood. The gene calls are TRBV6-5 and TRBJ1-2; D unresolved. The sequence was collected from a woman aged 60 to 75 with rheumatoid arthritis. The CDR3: CASGGSARNGYTF. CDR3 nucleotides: TGTGCCAGCGGAGGTTCGGCCCGGAATGGCTACACCTTC.